This entry features one T cell receptor (beta chain) sequence. This sample was taken from a study of blood T cells in healthy people across ages. At the level of the study: About one barcoded beta molecule per two T cells came from capture by template switching.

With a J-beta primer mix and a sample-barcoded 5' primer, a second PCR ran 7 to 11 cycles. Researchers report that a template-switch adaptor with 12 random nucleotides tagged each cDNA molecule. Every sample gave at least 3 million paired-end reads containing CDR3. TCRdb ran MiXCR on the 5' RACE reads and lists one entry per CDR3 protein. The sample includes roughly 1 million distinct CDR3 sequences, roughly a quarter of them seen just once. In germline, CDR1 is MNHNY, CDR2 SVGAGI (reference sequence). V gave up 10 bases and J gave up 3 bases; unmatched junction bases: 9. This CDR3 has 14 residues. Samples each had at least 6 micrograms of total RNA extracted. These data are also associated with another study on T cells of mothers and their children.

The chain couples TRBV6-6 to TRBJ2-1; 7 positions agree with TRBD1. This clonotype originated in a girl aged 2 to 9 in good health. The sample taken for sequencing was blood. CDR3 region: CATGVGGRYNEQFF. The CDR3, as DNA: TGTGCCACCGGGGTAGGGGGCCGCTACAATGAGCAGTTCTTC.